This TCR beta chain was sequenced in a study of T-cell memory formation after mild COVID-19 (dated by TCRdb to the early 2020s). About the full investigation: TCR sequence clusters from the two donors were found to be largely donor specific. Two young, previously healthy adult volunteers, one female and one male, were included in the cohort. T-cell clones expanding and contracting after mild COVID-19 in a couple of donors were tracked by longitudinal TCRalpha and TCRbeta repertoire sequencing.

In this sample, this clonotype turned up a few times. Its antigen is still unknown. No per-base quality is available; no much larger clone lies one base away. Instrument on record: Illumina NovaSeq 6000. TCRalpha and TCRbeta cDNA libraries were built by 5'RACE with constant-segment primers, adding sample barcodes and unique molecular identifiers. Trizol reagent was used to extract RNA from every sample. The libraries were amplified in two PCR steps, and the second step added a second sample barcode and Illumina TruSeq adapters. The libraries were sequenced on an Illumina NovaSeq using 2 x 150 bp paired-end reads. In the paper's pipeline: Reads were demultiplexed and collapsed into UMI-guided consensus sequences with migec v1.2.7. Using mixcr v2.1.11, UMI consensuses were aligned to TRA and TRB V and J templates and then assembled into clonotypes. A clonotype was counted as expanded or contracted only if both edgeR and NoisET called the change significant, with noise models trained on biological replicates. edgeR calls used a false discovery rate-adjusted p below 0.01 and a log2 fold-change threshold of 1. As an exploratory analysis of dynamics, PCA with hierarchical clustering was applied to max-normalized trajectories of the 1000 most abundant clonotypes. Each responding clone was given a CD4 or CD8 phenotype based on the CD4+ and CD8+ repertoires, which had been sequenced separately. TCRdb reprocessing: public reads trimmed at Q25 with fastp, clones called with MiXCR, in-frame beta chains kept. Records with the same CDR3 protein are collapsed into one entry carrying the most frequent genes and DNA. Here the V and J calls rest on TCRdb's processing, not on the authors' analysis. Here the sample has more than 300,000 distinct CDR3 sequences; roughly 15% occur a single time. The ten largest clones capture around a fifth of the sample.

Study-wide findings and limitations: Some responding clones were detected in pre-infection memory, suggesting pre-existing cross-reactive memory T cells joined the SARS-CoV-2 response. Balanced CD4/CD8 phenotypes were observed for clones contracting from day 15 to 85, whereas a bias towards CD4+ was observed for a second wave of clones expanding from day 15 to 37. Contracting CD4+ clones turned up mainly in the CM and EM memory subsets, whereas EMRA was where CD8+ clones were enriched. The second-wave clones that peaked on day 37 were not confirmed to be SARS-CoV-2 specific. The study covered only two mild cases, and larger cohorts including severe cases with pre-infection samples were considered necessary.

V is reduced by 1 base and J by 7 bases, leaving a spacing of 16 bases between them. The CDR3 sequence holds 15 residues, the cysteine and phenylalanine included. Of all the DNA, just the CDR3 is kept, 45 bases in frame from base 1. CDR1 and CDR2, per the germline V gene, are SGHTA and FQGNSA. Ficoll-Paque density gradient centrifugation was used to isolate PBMCs. This TCR came from a man between 18 and 29 years old who had mild COVID-19 (a few samples of this study predate the infection). The sample titles of this study are shuffled in the database, so cell type and time point are left out; the donor was told from shared clones. The rearranged segments are TRBV7-2 and TRBJ1-2, with a weak D call of TRBD1 (5 bases match). Sample: PBMCs or a T cell subset sorted from them (not recorded which). Here the CDR3 is given as CASSLEAAGNGGYTF. The nucleotide sequence is TGTGCCAGCAGCTTAGAGGCGGCAGGGAATGGTGGCTACACCTTC.